These T cell receptor beta chains were read from a single sample in a study of CD8+CD57+ T cells in acquired aplastic anemia. TCRdb re-called the reads through MiXCR, storing one row per CDR3 protein. Of roughly 130,000 distinct CDR3 sequences detected, 48% appear once; the ten largest clones hold 2% to 3%. The sequenced sample was sorted CD4+, CD8+, or CD8+CD57+ T cells (not recorded which) from PBMCs. The receptor source for this set is a human donor in good health, serving as a control. Both conserved end residues are part of each CDR3. A D gene is named only where the DNA matches it firmly. Clone size is given for some rows only: seen once, a few or many times, or a class if the clone is expanded.

D gene: TRBD1; V gene: TRBV4-2; J gene: TRBJ2-4; clone size: many; CDR3 protein: CASSLTGLGKNIQYF; CDR3 DNA: TGTGCCAGCAGCCTGACAGGGTTGGGGAAGAACATTCAGTACTTC
D gene: .; V gene: TRBV5-5; J gene: TRBJ2-7; clone size: many; CDR3 protein: CASSFPTRDDGIEQYF; CDR3 DNA: TGTGCCAGCAGCTTCCCGACACGGGATGATGGAATAGAGCAGTACTTC
D gene: .; V gene: TRBV7-6; J gene: TRBJ2-5; clone size: few; CDR3 protein: CASSRGRQETQYF; CDR3 DNA: TGTGCCAGCAGCCGAGGACGGCAAGAGACCCAGTACTTC
D gene: .; V gene: TRBV20-1; J gene: TRBJ2-5; clone size: many; CDR3 protein: CSARGESVRAQYF; CDR3 DNA: TGCAGTGCCCGCGGGGAGTCGGTAAGAGCCCAGTACTTC
D gene: .; V gene: TRBV19; J gene: TRBJ1-2; clone size: .; CDR3 protein: CASSKEGPWDYGYTF; CDR3 DNA: TGTGCCAGTAGTAAAGAGGGACCATGGGACTATGGCTACACCTTC
D gene: TRBD1; V gene: TRBV4-2; J gene: TRBJ2-7; clone size: many; CDR3 protein: CASSQVTGTGAYEQYF; CDR3 DNA: TGTGCCAGCAGCCAAGTCACCGGGACAGGCGCCTACGAGCAGTACTTC
D gene: TRBD2; V gene: TRBV7-9; J gene: TRBJ2-1; clone size: many; CDR3 protein: CASSFSGGALNEQFF; CDR3 DNA: TGTGCCAGCAGCTTTAGCGGGGGGGCGTTAAATGAGCAGTTCTTC
D gene: TRBD2; V gene: TRBV7-2; J gene: TRBJ2-1; clone size: many; CDR3 protein: CASSLVGTRGNEQFF; CDR3 DNA: TGTGCCAGCAGCTTAGTTGGGACTAGGGGGAATGAGCAGTTCTTC
D gene: .; V gene: TRBV20-1; J gene: TRBJ2-7; clone size: .; CDR3 protein: CSARDLAPDRPISYEQYF; CDR3 DNA: TGCAGTGCTAGAGATCTCGCGCCGGACAGACCGATTTCCTACGAGCAGTACTTC
D gene: .; V gene: TRBV5-6; J gene: TRBJ1-2; clone size: .; CDR3 protein: CASSRGRTNYGYTF; CDR3 DNA: TGTGCCAGCAGCAGAGGACGGACTAACTATGGCTACACCTTC
D gene: TRBD1; V gene: TRBV2; J gene: TRBJ2-1; clone size: many; CDR3 protein: CASSMVRGQGNEQFF; CDR3 DNA: TGTGCCAGCAGTATGGTCAGGGGGCAGGGGAATGAGCAGTTCTTC
D gene: .; V gene: TRBV7-9; J gene: TRBJ2-7; clone size: .; CDR3 protein: CASSLLSAYEQYF; CDR3 DNA: TGTGCCAGCAGCTTATTGTCAGCCTACGAGCAGTACTTC